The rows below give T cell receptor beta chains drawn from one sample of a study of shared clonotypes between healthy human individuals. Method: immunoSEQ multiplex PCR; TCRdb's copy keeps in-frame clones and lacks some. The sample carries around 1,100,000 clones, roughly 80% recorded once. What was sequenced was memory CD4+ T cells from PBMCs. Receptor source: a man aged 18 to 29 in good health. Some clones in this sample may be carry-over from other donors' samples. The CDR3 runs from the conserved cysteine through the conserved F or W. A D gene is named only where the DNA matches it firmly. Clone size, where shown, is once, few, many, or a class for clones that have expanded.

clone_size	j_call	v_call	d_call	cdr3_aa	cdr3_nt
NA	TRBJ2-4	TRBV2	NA	CASSEGTRGNKNIQYF	TGTGCCAGCAGTGAAGGGACTAGGGGGAACAAAAACATTCAGTACTTC
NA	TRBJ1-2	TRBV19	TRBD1	CASSMGIWGQGRGYTF	TGTGCCAGTAGTATGGGGATTTGGGGACAGGGTCGAGGCTACACCTTC
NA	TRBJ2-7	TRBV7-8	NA	CASSPEASITYEQYF	TGTGCCAGCAGCCCGGAGGCCTCGATTACCTACGAGCAGTACTTC
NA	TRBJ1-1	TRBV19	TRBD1	CASSTSRQGAETEAFF	TGTGCCAGTAGTACTTCACGACAGGGGGCAGAGACTGAAGCTTTCTTT
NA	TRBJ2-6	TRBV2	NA	CASTHIRPGVSGANVLTF	TGTGCCAGCACCCACATCCGCCCCGGGGTCTCTGGGGCCAACGTCCTGACTTTC
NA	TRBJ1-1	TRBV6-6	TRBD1	CASSYSGTGHTEAFF	TGTGCCAGCAGTTACTCCGGGACAGGGCACACTGAAGCTTTCTTT
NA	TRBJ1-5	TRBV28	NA	CASSRTADNQPQHF	TGTGCCAGCAGCCGGACAGCCGACAATCAGCCCCAGCATTTT
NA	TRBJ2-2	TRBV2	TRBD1	CASTFRTGFGELFF	TGTGCCAGCACGTTTCGGACAGGGTTCGGGGAGCTGTTTTTT
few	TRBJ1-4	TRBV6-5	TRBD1	CASSHNRGPNEKLFF	TGTGCCAGCAGCCACAACAGGGGACCTAATGAAAAACTGTTTTTT
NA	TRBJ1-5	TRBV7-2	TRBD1	CASSLAPRQGSNQPQHF	TGTGCCAGCAGCTTAGCACCCAGACAGGGAAGCAATCAGCCCCAGCATTTT
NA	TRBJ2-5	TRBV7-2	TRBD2	CASSLAAGGWETQYF	TGTGCCAGCAGCTTAGCCGCGGGAGGATGGGAGACCCAGTACTTC
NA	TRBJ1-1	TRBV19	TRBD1	CASRASSGQGPNTEAFF	TGTGCCAGTAGGGCGAGCTCGGGACAGGGCCCGAACACTGAAGCTTTCTTT
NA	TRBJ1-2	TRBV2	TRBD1	CASSESGGQWGYTF	TGTGCCAGCAGTGAATCAGGGGGACAATGGGGCTACACCTTC
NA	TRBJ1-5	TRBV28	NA	CASFGPGISLTQHF	TGTGCCAGCTTCGGCCCAGGGATCTCGTTGACCCAGCATTTT
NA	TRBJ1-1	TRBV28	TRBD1	CASSPSQGGGTEAFF	TGTGCCAGCAGTCCCTCCCAGGGGGGAGGCACTGAAGCTTTCTTT
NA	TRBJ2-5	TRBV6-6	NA	CASSLPLRGGGETQYF	TGTGCCAGCAGCCTCCCTCTCAGGGGAGGTGGGGAGACCCAGTACTTC
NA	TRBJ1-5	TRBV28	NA	CASNQGGEGNQPQHF	TGTGCCAGCAATCAGGGAGGTGAGGGCAATCAGCCCCAGCATTTT
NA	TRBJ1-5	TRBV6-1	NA	CASTAVFNQPQHF	TGTGCCAGCACCGCGGTATTCAATCAGCCCCAGCATTTT
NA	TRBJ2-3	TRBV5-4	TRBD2	CASSQGGGDTQYF	TGTGCCAGCAGCCAGGGCGGGGGAGATACGCAGTATTTT
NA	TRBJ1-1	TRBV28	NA	CASSWPGPGRPAEAFF	TGTGCCAGCAGTTGGCCAGGACCGGGACGCCCGGCTGAAGCTTTCTTT
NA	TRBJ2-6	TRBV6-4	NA	CASSRDNSGANVLTF	TGTGCCAGCAGCCGGGATAACTCTGGGGCCAACGTCCTGACTTTC
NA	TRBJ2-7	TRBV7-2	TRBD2	CASSPRSGSPSYEQYF	TGTGCCAGCAGCCCCAGAAGCGGGAGCCCCTCCTACGAGCAATACTTC
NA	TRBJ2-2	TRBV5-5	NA	CASSLGGNTGELFF	TGTGCCAGCAGCTTGGGCGGGAACACCGGGGAGCTGTTTTTT
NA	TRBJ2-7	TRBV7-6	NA	CASSLEAGTYEQYF	TGTGCCAGCAGCTTAGAGGCAGGGACCTACGAGCAGTACTTC
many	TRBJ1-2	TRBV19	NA	CASSIDLGYYGYTF	TGTGCCAGTAGTATCGACCTGGGGTACTATGGCTACACCTTC
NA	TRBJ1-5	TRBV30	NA	CAWSPGGDQPQHF	TGTGCCTGGAGTCCGGGGGGGGATCAGCCCCAGCATTTT
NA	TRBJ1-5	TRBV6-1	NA	CASSEARGLGNQPQHF	TGTGCCAGCAGTGAAGCCAGGGGATTAGGCAATCAGCCCCAGCATTTT
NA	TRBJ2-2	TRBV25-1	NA	CASKASPRGAAGELFF	TGTGCCAGCAAAGCCTCACCTAGGGGGGCCGCCGGGGAGCTGTTTTTT
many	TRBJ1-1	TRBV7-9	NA	CASSPQTLWGATEAFF	TGTGCCAGCAGCCCTCAGACCCTCTGGGGAGCCACTGAAGCTTTCTTT